This T cell receptor (beta chain) was sequenced for a study of response to subunit inactivated influenza vaccine. Via MiXCR, TCRdb re-called the RT-PCR reads, giving one row per CDR3 protein. The data show over 150,000 distinct CDR3 sequences, about 10% seen once. This CDR3 is 16 amino acids long. V shed 0 bases, J shed 4 bases, and the junction held 7 bases outside the gene matches. Germline V CDR1 and CDR2: SNHLY, FYNNEI. This sequence joins TRBV2 and TRBJ2-7; TRBD2 matches at 9 bases. The material was CD8+ T cells sorted from PBMCs, obtained about 24 months after vaccination. The sequence came from a man between 50 and 69 years old who received an inactivated influenza vaccine. The CDR3: CASSEALAGGRYEQYF. DNA of the CDR3: TGTGCCAGCAGTGAAGCGTTGGCGGGAGGGAGGTACGAGCAGTACTTC.